The clone carrying this TCR beta chain turned up a few times. It may be a read error: a sequence one base away is much more abundant. This CDR3 is missing its conserved last phenylalanine or tryptophan, likely due to a read error. The DNA is omitted, as the CDR3 cannot be located on it reliably, and the CDR3 follows TCRdb's listing. CDR1 SGDLS and CDR2 YYNGEE come from the germline V gene. The CDR3 spans 13 amino acids, including both terminal residues. This sample was included in a study of CD8+CD57+ T cells in acquired aplastic anemia. Genomic DNA acted as the template from which TCR beta VDJ combination and CDR3 sequence profiling were carried out. One entry per CDR3 protein results from TCRdb running MiXCR on the reads. Of 200,000 to 300,000 distinct CDR3 sequences in the sample, around 82% were seen once. An expansion of CD8+CD57+ cells by flow cytometry had been shown in patients chosen for sequencing. Everyone among the patients had severe acquired aplastic anemia. Blood samples were obtained from patients who had received no prior therapy.

The specimen was sorted CD4+, CD8+, or CD8+CD57+ T cells (not recorded which) from PBMCs. The TCR sequence derives from a human donor with aplastic anemia. The chain employs TRBV9 and TRBJ2-3. CDR3 sequence reads: CASGGAGNNQYFV.